This T cell receptor beta chain was recorded in a study of response to subunit inactivated influenza vaccine. TCRdb independently ran MiXCR on the RT-PCR reads; one entry per CDR3 protein. This table has 500,000 to 600,000 distinct CDR3 sequences, approximately 13% appearing once. Deletions cut 4 bases from V and 0 bases from J, with 15 bases between. CDR1 is SGHTA, CDR2 FQGNSA, per germline. The CDR3 runs to 16 residues. The V gene is TRBV7-2, the J gene TRBJ2-5; D perhaps matches TRBD1 (6 bases). Sequencing used PBMCs from blood, obtained 40 to 50 days after vaccination. This TCR was sampled from a man in his fifties or sixties who received an inactivated influenza vaccine. Written as DNA, the CDR3 is TGTGCCAGCAGCTCCTCAGGGGCCTCTTACCAAGAGACCCAGTACTTC. Its translation: CASSSSGASYQETQYF.